This T cell receptor beta chain is drawn from a study of blood T cell repertoires in COVID-19 (dated by TCRdb to the early 2020s). Background on the whole study: The collaborator samples originated in the United States, Italy and Spain and spanned the acute and convalescent phases of COVID-19. The prospective study material was composed of cDNA or gDNA derived from T cells, B-cell-depleted T cells, or PBMCs. Deeply sampled blood TCRbeta repertoires from subjects exposed to, actively infected with, or recovered from COVID-19 were included in the dataset. The repertoires were released in a freely available public database intended as a resource for research on the immune response to SARS-CoV-2. The samples were drawn from the first 160 participants of the ongoing ImmuneRACE study and from 1,254 subjects provided by 6 global collaborators. Nearly every sample came with metadata listing a de-identified subject ID, COVID-19 status, age in years and sex. Where available, HLA class I and class II types were taken from metadata supplied by the sample provider and were not determined by assay-based typing. Overall results and qualifications from the work: The quantity of clinical and demographic metadata differed by source and by participant and was supplied without curation.

At one collaborating source in Seattle, patients were enrolled during active infection and were followed longitudinally through the course of disease. Each collaborating institution followed its own protocols to collect whole blood in K2EDTA tubes. For TCRbeta analysis, collaborator samples were shipped as frozen whole blood, as isolated PBMCs, or as DNA extracted from either sample type. About this clone itself: The clone's antigen remains unknown. The sample holds no much larger clone one base away, and base qualities are not on file.

CDR1 and CDR2, looked up from the germline V gene, are SGHAT and FQNNGV. The CDR3 measures 16 amino acids from cysteine to phenylalanine. The retained sequence is limited to the CDR3, 48 bases, with the frame set at the first base. V is clipped by 3 bases and J by 6 bases, and the sequence between their germline boundaries is 20 bases long. The immunoSEQ Assay, a bias-controlled multiplex PCR, was used to amplify TCRbeta CDR3 regions from genomic DNA. The study's own analysis went as follows. Within the assay, amplification of reference gene primers was used to estimate how many nucleated cells each sample contained. Sequence reads were collapsed and filtered to measure the absolute abundance of every unique TCRbeta CDR3 rearrangement. Productive Simpson clonality was computed per sample as the square root of Simpson's diversity index over productive rearrangements. TCRdb provides this immuneACCESS table in a form limited to in-frame rearrangements. Some clones are lacking; in checked studies, under half of them reflect an unresolved V gene, and why the rest are absent is not known. V and J calls and clone size follow that table, whereas D and trimming were derived from the DNA. The sample table records over 150,000 clones; roughly 86% of these occur just once. Under 0.7% of the sample belongs to the ten largest clones.

Recombination linked TRBV11-2 to TRBJ1-2; perhaps TRBD1 is the D gene, with 5 bases matching. The sequencing sample was made of peripheral blood. The TCR sequence derives from a man in his fifties or sixties with COVID-19, enrolled during active disease. Read as DNA, the sequence is TGTGCCAGCAGCTTCGATAGACAGCCCACCGCGAATGGCTACACCTTC. This gives the protein CASSFDRQPTANGYTF.